Listed below are T cell receptor beta chains from one sample, sequenced in a study of blood T cell repertoires in COVID-19. TCRdb's table, derived via immunoSEQ multiplex PCR, lists solely in-frame clones and lacks some. The sample holds roughly 68,000 clones, over 60% seen once. Sample: peripheral blood. The receptors here all came from a man aged 55 to 69 with COVID-19, enrolled during active disease. CDR3s include the opening cysteine and the closing phenylalanine or tryptophan. The D gene is left open where the match is weak. Part of the rows lack a size; the others show once, few, many or a class for expanded clones.

abundance,j_gene,d_gene,v_gene,CDR3aa,CDR3nt
-,TRBJ2-2,-,TRBV14,CASSQDGGTGELFF,TGTGCCAGCAGCCAAGATGGGGGGACCGGGGAGCTGTTTTTT
once,TRBJ2-1,TRBD1,TRBV9,CASSFGTGAYNEQFF,TGTGCCAGCAGCTTTGGGACAGGGGCCTACAATGAGCAGTTCTTC
-,TRBJ1-2,TRBD1,TRBV3-1/TRBV3-2,CASSHSGTGGAFSGYTF,TGTGCCAGCAGCCACTCCGGGACAGGGGGCGCCTTTAGTGGCTACACCTTC
-,TRBJ2-7,-,TRBV10-3,CAISEPGTASSYEQYF,TGTGCCATCAGTGAGCCAGGGACTGCGAGCTCCTACGAGCAGTACTTC
-,TRBJ1-5,-,TRBV28,CASSLEAGEPAQHF,TGTGCCAGCAGTTTAGAAGCTGGGGAGCCAGCCCAGCATTTT
-,TRBJ2-2,TRBD2,TRBV4-2,CASSQSLAVLNTGELFF,TGTGCCAGCAGCCAGAGTCTAGCGGTTCTCAACACCGGGGAGCTGTTTTTT
few,TRBJ2-3,-,TRBV24-1,CATSDLAGAGDTQYF,TGTGCCACCAGTGATTTGGCGGGGGCCGGGGATACGCAGTATTTT
-,TRBJ2-5,-,TRBV27,CASSAMVVISTETQYF,TGTGCCAGCAGTGCCATGGTAGTCATCTCAACGGAGACCCAGTACTTC
few,TRBJ1-5,TRBD1,TRBV11-2,CASSPTGENQPQHF,TGTGCCAGCAGCCCTACAGGGGAGAATCAGCCCCAGCATTTT
-,TRBJ2-3,-,TRBV24-1,CATSGNRGDTDTQYF,TGTGCCACCAGTGGAAATAGGGGCGACACAGATACGCAGTATTTT
once,TRBJ2-2,-,TRBV21-1,CASSSRLAGEGTGELFF,TGTGCCAGCAGCTCCCGCCTAGCGGGTGAGGGTACCGGGGAGCTGTTTTTT
few,TRBJ2-1,-,TRBV12-3/TRBV12-4,CASRPVGGNEQFF,TGTGCCAGCAGGCCCGTGGGGGGCAATGAGCAGTTCTTC
few,TRBJ1-2,-,TRBV6-5,CASSPRDYGYTF,TGTGCCAGCAGCCCCAGGGACTATGGCTACACCTTC
many,TRBJ2-2,-,TRBV28,CASSAGISAGELFF,TGTGCCAGCAGTGCAGGGATCAGCGCCGGGGAGCTGTTTTTT
-,TRBJ2-1,-,TRBV27,CASSPLTRDNEQFF,TGTGCCAGCAGTCCCCTGACCAGGGATAATGAGCAGTTCTTC
few,TRBJ2-7,-,TRBV4-1,CASSQGATRYEQYF,TGCGCCAGCAGCCAAGGGGCCACACGATACGAGCAGTACTTC
-,TRBJ2-1,-,TRBV6-2/TRBV6-3,CASSYRNLGFNEQFF,TGTGCCAGCAGTTACCGAAATCTAGGATTCAATGAGCAGTTCTTC
-,TRBJ2-7,TRBD1,TRBV7-2,CASSLYRGTYEQYF,TGTGCCAGCAGCTTATACAGGGGGACCTACGAGCAGTACTTC
-,TRBJ2-3,-,TRBV6-5,CASSLMQGGSDTQYF,TGTGCCAGCAGCCTAATGCAGGGAGGTTCAGATACGCAGTATTTT
-,TRBJ2-1,-,TRBV7-2,CASRYTMSSYNEQFF,TGTGCCAGCAGATACACTATGAGCTCCTACAATGAGCAGTTCTTC
-,TRBJ2-2,-,TRBV14,CASSQERAGKLTGELFF,TGTGCCAGCAGCCAAGAGCGAGCGGGCAAGCTCACCGGGGAGCTGTTTTTT
-,TRBJ2-3,TRBD2,TRBV6-2/TRBV6-3,CASSFPRTRSTDTQYF,TGTGCCAGCAGTTTCCCCCGGACTAGGAGCACAGATACGCAGTATTTT